Sequencing of this T cell receptor (beta chain) was carried out in a study of neoadjuvant nivolumab and ipilimumab in lung cancer. V shed 4 bases and J 6 bases; nucleotides not matched to a gene: 5. CDR1 is SGHRS and CDR2 is YFSETQ in the germline V gene. The CDR3 spans 14 residues. TCRdb's copy holds only in-frame clones and misses some; the assay was immunoSEQ multiplex PCR. The table shows 10,000 to 15,000 clones, with around 70% occurring only once. As to this clone: Its target is unknown.

Broader study findings: Resected-tumor TCR richness correlated positively with pretherapy blood richness. Only a small number of samples underwent TCR sequencing.

Sequencing used peripheral blood, obtained after neoadjuvant nivolumab, alone or with ipilimumab, at or shortly before surgery. The receptor's source is an adult with non-small cell lung cancer. V and J are TRBV5-1 and TRBJ1-4; 8 bases map to TRBD1. The chain's CDR3 is CASSVQGADEKLFF. The CDR3 DNA reads as TGCGCCAGCAGCGTGCAGGGGGCGGATGAAAAACTGTTTTTT.